This T cell receptor (beta chain) is from a study of blood T cell repertoires in COVID-19. Study details: Recovered Cohort 3 donors showed two negative PCRs, clearance, or symptom resolution. In each case, the material was cDNA or gDNA derived from T cells, B-cell-depleted T cells, or PBMCs.

This CDR3 contains 13 residues. Trimming removed 6 bases at V and 4 bases at J, with 12 bases between. Germline CDR1 MNHEY, CDR2 SMNVEV (reference sequence). Data came from immunoSEQ multiplex PCR; TCRdb stores just in-frame clones and leaves some out. The sample lists 150,000 to 200,000 clones; around 83% were seen once. Residents of about two dozen US areas, aged about 18 to 89 years, made up the participants. Sequences were obtained from PBMCs or T cells enriched from blood (not recorded which). V and J are TRBV27 and TRBJ1-2; maybe TRBD1 (6 bases). The source is a woman between 40 and 55 years old in a cohort exposed to, infected with or recovered from COVID-19 (not recorded which). CDR3 loop: CASSRTGLYGYTF. The CDR3 nucleotides read TGTGCCAGCAGCCGTACAGGGCTCTATGGCTACACCTTC.